A selection of T cell receptor beta chains follows, all from one sample in a study of blood T cell repertoires in COVID-19. The protocol was immunoSEQ multiplex PCR, while the TCRdb copy is restricted to in-frame clones and leaves out a portion. The profile shows about 32,000 clones, about 92% of them singletons. The sequenced material came from peripheral blood. Every receptor here comes from a male donor with active COVID-19. The CDR3 runs from the conserved cysteine through the conserved F or W. Only some rows state a clone size, as once, few, many or a class for expanded clones.

.	TRBV19	TRBJ2-5	CASRRGRQETQYF
.	TRBV11-2	TRBJ2-5	CASSSSGGFQETQYF
once	TRBV6-5	TRBJ2-1	CASMGSGSYNEQFF
.	TRBV18	TRBJ2-1	CASSPLGLAGVLPLGEQFF
once	TRBV4-1	TRBJ2-1	CASSPNPSGPNPYNEQFF
.	TRBV6-5	TRBJ2-5	CASSWELQGQETQYF
few	TRBV6-1	TRBJ1-3	CASSEAHGGSSGNTIYF
.	TRBV29-1	TRBJ2-3	CSVVGAQGADTQYF
.	TRBV7-6	TRBJ2-1	CASRSEGTGSAFDEQFF
.	TRBV5-1	TRBJ1-2	CASSLGRLPTGYTF
.	TRBV6-2/TRBV6-3	TRBJ2-3	CASSYSQGLLGTDTQYF
.	TRBV7-9	TRBJ2-5	CASSQGQGNTETQYF
.	TRBV7-9	TRBJ2-3	CASSLPRDTQYF
.	TRBV5-1	TRBJ1-2	CASSPTESYGYTF
.	TRBV4-1	TRBJ1-2	CASSTNQGANYGYTF
.	TRBV7-2	TRBJ1-3	CASSFNFGNTIYF
.	TRBV6-6	TRBJ1-2	CASSRPSAAYTF
.	TRBV19	TRBJ1-5	CASSIPNRGAVSVSNQPQHF
few	TRBV6-5	TRBJ1-3	CASSQGVYGNTIYF
.	TRBV19	TRBJ2-7	CASSRTGGDEQYF
.	TRBV10-1	TRBJ2-4	CASSESTGVAKNIQYF
.	TRBV19	TRBJ2-3	CASSMGLAGSDTQYF
.	TRBV19	TRBJ1-3	CASSMVDRSSGNTIYF
.	TRBV4-2	TRBJ1-2	CASSQADRVDYGYTF
.	TRBV5-1	TRBJ1-1	CASSLAGTANTEAFF
.	TRBV5-4	TRBJ1-2	CASSHGLGQRYGYTF
.	TRBV19	TRBJ1-5	CASSINRVAGQPQHF
.	TRBV2	TRBJ2-3	CASMLGAASDTQYF
.	TRBV23-1	TRBJ1-5	CASSQNNVYRYSNQPQHF
.	TRBV6-1	TRBJ1-1	CASSEAQTGVNTEAFF
once	TRBV18	TRBJ1-1	CASSPYEDTEAFF
.	TRBV27	TRBJ1-1	CASSLGGGGTEAFF
.	TRBV4-3	TRBJ1-1	CASSGDRNTEAFF
.	TRBV11-2	TRBJ1-1	CASSLTWDSGAFF
.	TRBV6-2/TRBV6-3	TRBJ1-1	CASSLQGGTEAFF
few	TRBV4-1	TRBJ1-5	CASSQARSQPQHF
.	TRBV3-1/TRBV3-2	TRBJ2-7	CASSRPGQGDEQYF
.	TRBV19	TRBJ1-2	CASSRNQGLVGYGYTF
.	TRBV11-2	TRBJ2-5	CASRRCAGTGGTQETQYF
.	TRBV11-3	TRBJ2-3	CASSALKGASRTDTQYF
.	TRBV19	TRBJ1-5	CASSLPIVSGGTGGRQPQHF
.	TRBV29-1	TRBJ2-2	CSALPPGGIGELFF
.	TRBV2	TRBJ2-7	CASSVGPGYEQYF
few	TRBV5-1	TRBJ1-2	CASSPTAGGNGYTF
once	TRBV5-5	TRBJ1-1	CASSLFRRSWTEAFF
.	TRBV7-2	TRBJ1-1	CASSPRRGNTEAFF
.	TRBV30	TRBJ1-3	CAWTTGLGSSVGNTIYF
.	TRBV29-1	TRBJ2-1	CSVFDRALYNEQFF
.	TRBV18	TRBJ1-5	CASSPPGTGASGQPQHF
.	TRBV5-4	TRBJ1-4	CASSSTGAGNEKLFF
.	TRBV7-2	TRBJ2-4	CASSPRLAGPSRNIQYF
.	TRBV7-5	TRBJ2-3	CVRSLEAPSTDTQYF
.	TRBV5-1	TRBJ2-7	CASSSRLAGGREQYF
.	TRBV7-9	TRBJ1-2	CASSMTGVYGYTF
.	TRBV13	TRBJ1-6	CASSQTGQGGYYNSPLHF
once	TRBV18	TRBJ2-3	CASSPGPGRMIVTDTQYF
.	TRBV7-2	TRBJ2-7	CASRYTGTGEAYEQYF
.	TRBV7-9	TRBJ1-5	CASSPTGEQPQHF
medium-sized	TRBV6-2/TRBV6-3	TRBJ1-3	CASSYSEGLSGNTIYF